This T cell receptor (beta chain) was found in a study of shared clonotypes between healthy human individuals. Study-wide points: Sampling involved blood alone; tissue repertoires likely differ.

V lost 6 bases, J lost 3 bases, and 11 bases lay in between. The CDR3 contains 13 residues. In germline, CDR1 is SGHTA, CDR2 FQGTGA. Clones were read by immunoSEQ multiplex PCR, and TCRdb kept only the in-frame ones, dropping some. The sample holds over 950,000 clones, 60% to 80% seen once. Donors, without exception, were Caucasian adults residing in Nashville, Tennessee. As for this clone: The antigen remains unidentified.

This TCR came from a man in his late teens or twenties in good health. Some clones in this sample may be carry-over from other donors' samples. The material sequenced was memory CD4+ T cells from PBMCs. Subset here: CD45RA-negative fraction. This chain uses TRBV7-3 with TRBJ1-1; D is perhaps TRBD1 (6 bases). The CDR3 sequence is CASSRDRHTEAFF. The CDR3 DNA is TGTGCCAGCAGTCGAGACAGGCACACTGAAGCTTTCTTT.